This T cell receptor beta chain was recorded in a study of T cells after posttransplantation cyclophosphamide. CDR1 and CDR2 from the germline V gene are SGHTA and FQGTGA. V lost 5 bases and J 0 bases, leaving 12 bases between the germline ends. This CDR3 has 15 residues. Sequencing used immunoSEQ multiplex PCR; TCRdb keeps in-frame clones, though not all of them. The top ten hold 0.65% to 0.85% of the sample, which has 10,000 to 15,000 clones, around 83% seen once. The J gene is TRBJ2-3, the V gene TRBV7-3; D not resolved. The sequenced sample was memory CD4+ T cells sorted from PBMCs. This receptor was obtained from a man over 45 in good health, CMV-negative, and a related stem cell transplant donor. As DNA, the CDR3 is TGTGCCAGCAGCCCTCAGGTGTCTAGCACAGATACGCAGTATTTT. It yields the protein CASSPQVSSTDTQYF.